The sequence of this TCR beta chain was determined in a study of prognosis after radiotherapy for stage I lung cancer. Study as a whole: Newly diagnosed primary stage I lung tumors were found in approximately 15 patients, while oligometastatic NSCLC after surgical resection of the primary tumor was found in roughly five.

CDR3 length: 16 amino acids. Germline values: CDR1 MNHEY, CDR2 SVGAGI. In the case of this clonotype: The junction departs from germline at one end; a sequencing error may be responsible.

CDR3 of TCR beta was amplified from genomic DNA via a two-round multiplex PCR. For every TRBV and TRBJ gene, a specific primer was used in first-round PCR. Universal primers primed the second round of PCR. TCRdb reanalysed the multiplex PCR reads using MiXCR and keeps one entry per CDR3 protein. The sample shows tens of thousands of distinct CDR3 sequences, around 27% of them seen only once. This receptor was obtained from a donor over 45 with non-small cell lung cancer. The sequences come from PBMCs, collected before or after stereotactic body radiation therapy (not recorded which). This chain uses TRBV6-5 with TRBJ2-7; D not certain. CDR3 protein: CASSLADSFPSYGQYF. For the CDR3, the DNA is TGTGCCAGCAGTTTGGCTGATAGTTTCCCCTCCTACGGGCAGTACTTC.